This TCR beta chain emerged from a study of long-term antiretroviral therapy in people with HIV. Germline lookup yields CDR1 LNHDA and CDR2 SQIVND (reference sequence). The CDR3 extends over 16 amino acids. The V gene end was trimmed by 3 bases and the J gene end by 6 bases; junction bases not matched to a gene: 10. The run of the v3.0 immunoSEQ assay was at survey level. Profiling relied on immunoSEQ multiplex PCR, and the TCRdb table lists in-frame clones only, not all of them. Seen here are around 34,000 clones, around 80% observed once, and the top ten hold roughly 5.6%. The source is a man between 18 and 35 years old with HIV. Sample: unsorted PBMCs, taken 1.5 years after starting antiretroviral therapy. The V call is TRBV19, the J call TRBJ2-3; 9 bases map to TRBD2. The CDR3 DNA reads as TGTGCCAGTAGTATCCGTCCTAGCGGGACCACGGATACGCAGTATTTT. Translated, it gives CASSIRPSGTTDTQYF.